This T cell receptor beta chain comes out of a study of cytomegalovirus exposure and HLA in healthy donors. Study summary: Earlier results showed 90 million to 130 million unique TCR beta sequences derived from approximately 180 million T cells.

PCR used 60 Vbeta primers and 13 Jbeta primers. TCRdb's copy holds only in-frame clones and misses some; the assay was immunoSEQ multiplex PCR. The profile shows under 200,000 clones, more than 75% of them singletons. Sequenced: PBMCs. The source of this sequence is a girl aged 2 to 9 in good health and CMV-seropositive.

The CDR3 loop is CASSPIGTDNEKLFF. In nucleotides, the CDR3 is TGTGCCAGCTCACCAATCGGGACAGATAATGAAAAACTGTTTTTT. This chain joins TRBV18 and TRBJ1-4, with 7 bases lining up with TRBD1. Germline loops: CDR1 KGHSH, CDR2 LQKENI. The V and J ends lost 2 bases and 4 bases, in that order; junction bases with no gene match: 4. The CDR3 runs to 15 residues.